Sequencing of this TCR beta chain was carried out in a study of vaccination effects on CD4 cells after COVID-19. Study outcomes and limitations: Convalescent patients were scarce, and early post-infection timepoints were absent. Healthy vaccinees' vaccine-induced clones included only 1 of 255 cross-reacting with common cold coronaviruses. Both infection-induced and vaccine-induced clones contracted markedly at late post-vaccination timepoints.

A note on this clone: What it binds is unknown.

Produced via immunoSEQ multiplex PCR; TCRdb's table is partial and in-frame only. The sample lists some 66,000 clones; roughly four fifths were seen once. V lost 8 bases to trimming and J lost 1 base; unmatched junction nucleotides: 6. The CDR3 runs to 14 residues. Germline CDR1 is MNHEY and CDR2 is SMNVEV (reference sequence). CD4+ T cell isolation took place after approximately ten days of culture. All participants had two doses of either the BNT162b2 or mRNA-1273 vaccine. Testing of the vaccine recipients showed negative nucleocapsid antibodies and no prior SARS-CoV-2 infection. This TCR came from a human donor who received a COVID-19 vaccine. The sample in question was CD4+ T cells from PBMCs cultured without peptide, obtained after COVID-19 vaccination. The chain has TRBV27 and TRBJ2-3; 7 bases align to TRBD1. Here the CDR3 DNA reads TGTGCCAGCGGAGTGGACAGGCGCACAGATACGCAGTATTTT. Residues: CASGVDRRTDTQYF.